These T cell receptor beta chains were read from a single sample in a study of blood T cells in healthy people across ages. A single record per CDR3 protein comes from TCRdb applying MiXCR to the 5' RACE reads. The data show 540,000 or so distinct CDR3 sequences, under 55% seen once. Sequenced input: blood. These receptors all come from an elderly man in good health. Both conserved end residues are part of each CDR3. The D gene is left open where the match is weak. For some rows the clone size is stated as once, few or many, or as a class when expanded; others skip it.

D,J,size,V,DNA,CDR3
.,TRBJ2-1,few,TRBV7-2,TGTGCCAGCAGCTTAGCTTCTCCCTACAATGAGCAGTTCTTC,CASSLASPYNEQFF
.,TRBJ2-2,.,TRBV28,TGTGCCAGCAGTATGGCAGGTTCCACCGGGGAGCTGTTTTTT,CASSMAGSTGELFF
TRBD1,TRBJ1-1,.,TRBV5-4,TGTGCCAGCAGCTCTGGACAGGGGGTAGAGGGCACGGAAGCTTTCTTT,CASSSGQGVEGTEAFF
TRBD2,TRBJ2-5,.,TRBV20-1,TGCAGTGCGACCGGACTAGCGGTAGTAGAGACCCAGTACTTC,CSATGLAVVETQYF
.,TRBJ2-3,.,TRBV12-3/TRBV12-4,TGTGCCAGCAGTTTCCCCGCGGGGAACCTAAGCACAGATACGCAGTATTTT,CASSFPAGNLSTDTQYF
.,TRBJ2-7,.,TRBV30,TGTGCCTGGAGTGTTAGTTCTGGATCCTACGAGCAGTACTTC,CAWSVSSGSYEQYF
.,TRBJ2-4,few,TRBV29-1,TGCAGCGTTGAACGGCGGGACATTCAGTACTTC,CSVERRDIQYF
.,TRBJ2-3,once,TRBV18,TGTGCCAGCTCACCACCCCTTGGGGCAGATACGCAGTATTTT,CASSPPLGADTQYF
.,TRBJ2-3,many,TRBV12-3/TRBV12-4,TGTGCCAGCAGCTTTGGAGGTGATACGCAGTATTTT,CASSFGGDTQYF
.,TRBJ2-5,few,TRBV20-1,TGCAGTGCTAGTCGATTCAGGGGGGTCCAAGAGACCCAGTACTTC,CSASRFRGVQETQYF
.,TRBJ1-1,few,TRBV7-9,TGTGCCAGCAGCCCCGTGGGTGTTACTGAAGCTTTCTTT,CASSPVGVTEAFF
TRBD2,TRBJ2-7,once,TRBV6-2/TRBV6-3,TGTGCCAGCAGTTTTACGACTAGCGGGAGGATCTACGAGCAGTACTTC,CASSFTTSGRIYEQYF
TRBD1,TRBJ1-2,once,TRBV2,TGTGCCAGCAGTGAAGCCCCACTTGACAGGGAAGGCTACACCTTC,CASSEAPLDREGYTF
.,TRBJ2-1,many,TRBV6-5,TGTGCCAGCAAGGTGCAGCTCGCCAATGAGCAGTTCTTC,CASKVQLANEQFF
.,TRBJ1-4,.,TRBV6-6,TGTGCCAGCAGGGTACAGGGTGACGGTGAAAAACTGTTTTTT,CASRVQGDGEKLFF
.,TRBJ2-7,many,TRBV29-1,TGCAGCGTTGGGTCAGGTTCCTACGAGCAGTACTTC,CSVGSGSYEQYF
.,TRBJ1-6,.,TRBV7-2,TGTGCCAGCAGCCAGGCAAGCGAGGGGTCACCCCTCCACTTT,CASSQASEGSPLHF
.,TRBJ1-3,few,TRBV6-6,TGTGCCAGCAGGTCGACAGCCACCTTCTCTGGAAACACCATATATTTT,CASRSTATFSGNTIYF
TRBD2,TRBJ2-3,.,TRBV7-2,TGCGCCAGCAGCTCCCGGGGTAGCGGGAAGAAAATCACAGATACGCAGTATTTT,CASSSRGSGKKITDTQYF
.,TRBJ1-2,few,TRBV6-5,TGTGCCAGCACCATCACGGGGGGGGCAGGTGGCTACACCTTC,CASTITGGAGGYTF
.,TRBJ2-5,.,TRBV18,TGTGCCAGCTCCCCCCCTGGGGGACCCCAAGAGACCCAGTACTTC,CASSPPGGPQETQYF
.,TRBJ2-1,.,TRBV20-1,TGCAGTGCTAGACGCCTTTTAAGACTGACCGACGATGAGCAGTTCTTC,CSARRLLRLTDDEQFF
.,TRBJ2-5,few,TRBV5-1,TGCGCCAGCAGCTTGTCGGGGGCGCAAGAGACCCAGTACTTC,CASSLSGAQETQYF
.,TRBJ2-5,.,TRBV12-3/TRBV12-4,TGTGCCAGCAGTTACGAGGGCCTTCGTGAGACCCAGTACTTC,CASSYEGLRETQYF
.,TRBJ1-6,few,TRBV12-3/TRBV12-4,TGTGCCAGCAGTTTAGATGGGGTGGCCCTCCACTTT,CASSLDGVALHF
TRBD1,TRBJ2-3,.,TRBV4-1,TGCGCCAGCAGCCAAGATTCCGCAGGGGGTCTGGCAGATACGCAGTATTTT,CASSQDSAGGLADTQYF
.,TRBJ1-4,many,TRBV24-1,TGTGCCACCAGTGATCCCCGGGCAGGTTATAATGAAAAACTGTTTTTT,CATSDPRAGYNEKLFF
.,TRBJ2-3,.,TRBV6-6,TGTGCCAGCAGCTCACAAAGGGGAGCCACAGATACGCAGTATTTT,CASSSQRGATDTQYF
.,TRBJ2-1,.,TRBV7-2,TGTGCCAGCAGCTTAGGGGGCAGGTCCCTTCTTTACAATGAGCAGTTCTTC,CASSLGGRSLLYNEQFF
.,TRBJ1-2,.,TRBV20-1,TGCAGTGCTAGAGATATAACAGGGTCTTTCTATGGCTACACCTTC,CSARDITGSFYGYTF
TRBD1,TRBJ2-1,.,TRBV12-3/TRBV12-4,TGTGCCAGCACCCCGGTGACAGGGTGCCTCAATGAGCAGTTCTTC,CASTPVTGCLNEQFF
TRBD2,TRBJ2-6,.,TRBV5-6,TGTGCCAGCAGTCCGGGACTAGCGGGACCTGGGGCCAACGTCCTGACTTTC,CASSPGLAGPGANVLTF
.,TRBJ2-1,few,TRBV20-1,TGCAGTGCTAGAGACGTAAATGAGCAGTTCTTC,CSARDVNEQFF
TRBD1,TRBJ2-3,few,TRBV5-1,TGCGCCAGCAGCCCGGACAGGGCGGTCACAGATACGCAGTATTTT,CASSPDRAVTDTQYF
TRBD1,TRBJ2-3,.,TRBV12-3/TRBV12-4,TGTGCCAGCAGCCAAAGACAGGGTGGCACAGATACGCAGTATTTT,CASSQRQGGTDTQYF
.,TRBJ2-7,.,TRBV11-2,TGTGCCAGTCAGACAGCCTACGAGCAGTACTTC,CASQTAYEQYF